This T cell receptor beta chain was identified in a study of response to subunit inactivated influenza vaccine. In TCRdb, the RT-PCR reads were re-called with MiXCR into one record per CDR3 protein. Altogether 500,000 to 550,000 distinct CDR3 sequences are present, 6% to 9% being singletons, with the ten largest covering 13%. Regarding the study as a whole: The authors suggested that every seasonal influenza vaccination recruits few new T cells.

With regard to this clonotype: Antigen unknown.

V shed 1 base and J 1 base; nucleotides not matched to a gene: 7. The CDR3 contains 16 residues. Germline V lookup: CDR1 DFQATT, CDR2 SNEGSKA (reference sequence). The receptor was derived from a man aged 45 to 75 who received an inactivated influenza vaccine. The chain joins TRBV20-1 to TRBJ2-5; TRBD2 agrees at 9 bases. The material sequenced was PBMCs from blood, taken around 25 months after vaccination. The CDR3 here is CSARGLAGRTQETQYF. Written as DNA, the CDR3 is TGCAGTGCTAGAGGTCTAGCGGGGAGAACCCAAGAGACCCAGTACTTC.